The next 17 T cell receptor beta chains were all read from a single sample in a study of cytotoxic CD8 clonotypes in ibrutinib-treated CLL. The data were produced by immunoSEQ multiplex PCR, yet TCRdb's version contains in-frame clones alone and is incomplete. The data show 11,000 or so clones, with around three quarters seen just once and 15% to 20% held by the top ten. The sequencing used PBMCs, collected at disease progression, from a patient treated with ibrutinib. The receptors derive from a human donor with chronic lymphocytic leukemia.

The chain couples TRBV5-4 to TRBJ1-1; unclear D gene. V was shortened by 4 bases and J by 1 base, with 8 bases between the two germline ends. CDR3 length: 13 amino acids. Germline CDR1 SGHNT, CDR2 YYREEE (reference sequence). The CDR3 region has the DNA TGTGCCAGCAGCCCGGGCGGGAACACTGAAGCTTTCTTT. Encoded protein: CASSPGGNTEAFF.

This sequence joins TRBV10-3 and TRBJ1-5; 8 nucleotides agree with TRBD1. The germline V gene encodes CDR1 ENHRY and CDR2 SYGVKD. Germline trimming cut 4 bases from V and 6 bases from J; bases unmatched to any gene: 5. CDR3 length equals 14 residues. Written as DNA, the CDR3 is TGTGCCATCAGTGGGTCGGACAGGGTTCAGCCCCAGCATTTT. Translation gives CAISGSDRVQPQHF.

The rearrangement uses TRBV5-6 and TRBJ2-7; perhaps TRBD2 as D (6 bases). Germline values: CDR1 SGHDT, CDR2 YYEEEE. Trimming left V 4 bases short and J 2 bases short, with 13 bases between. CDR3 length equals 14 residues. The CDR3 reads CASSPGGPTYEQYF. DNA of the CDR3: TGTGCCAGCAGCCCCGGGGGTCCCACCTACGAGCAGTACTTC.

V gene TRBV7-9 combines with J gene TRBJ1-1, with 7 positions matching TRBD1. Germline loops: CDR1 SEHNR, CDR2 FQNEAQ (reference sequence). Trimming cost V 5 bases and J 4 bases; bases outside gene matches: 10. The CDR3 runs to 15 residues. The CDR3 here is CASSKPGGLSTEAFF. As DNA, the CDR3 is TGTGCCAGCAGCAAGCCAGGGGGGCTTAGCACTGAAGCTTTCTTT.

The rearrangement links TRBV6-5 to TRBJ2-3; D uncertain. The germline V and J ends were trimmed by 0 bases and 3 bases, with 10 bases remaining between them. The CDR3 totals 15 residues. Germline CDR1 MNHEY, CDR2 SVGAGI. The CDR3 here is CASSYSAARTDTQYF. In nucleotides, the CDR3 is TGTGCCAGCAGTTACTCGGCGGCCCGGACAGATACGCAGTATTTT.

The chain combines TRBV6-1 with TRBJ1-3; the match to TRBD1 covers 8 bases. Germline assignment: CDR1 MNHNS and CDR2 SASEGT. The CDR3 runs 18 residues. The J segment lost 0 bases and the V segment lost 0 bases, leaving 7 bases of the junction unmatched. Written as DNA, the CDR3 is TGTGCCAGCAGTGAAGCGCCTCAGGGGGCTAGCTCTGGAAACACCATATATTTT. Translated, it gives CASSEAPQGASSGNTIYF.

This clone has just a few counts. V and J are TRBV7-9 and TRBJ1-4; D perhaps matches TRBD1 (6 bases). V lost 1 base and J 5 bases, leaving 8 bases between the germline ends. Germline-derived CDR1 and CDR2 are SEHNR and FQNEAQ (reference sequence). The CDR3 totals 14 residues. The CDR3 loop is CASSLGRGNEKLFF. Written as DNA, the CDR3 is TGTGCCAGCAGCTTAGGCAGGGGAAATGAAAAACTGTTTTTT.

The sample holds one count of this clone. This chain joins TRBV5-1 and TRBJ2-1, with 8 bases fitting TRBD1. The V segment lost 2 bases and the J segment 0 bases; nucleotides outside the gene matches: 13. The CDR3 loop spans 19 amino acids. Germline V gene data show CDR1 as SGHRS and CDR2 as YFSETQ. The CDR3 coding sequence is TGCGCCAGCAGCTTCTCAGCAGGGGGCGTACAAAGCTCCTACAATGAGCAGTTCTTC. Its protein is CASSFSAGGVQSSYNEQFF.

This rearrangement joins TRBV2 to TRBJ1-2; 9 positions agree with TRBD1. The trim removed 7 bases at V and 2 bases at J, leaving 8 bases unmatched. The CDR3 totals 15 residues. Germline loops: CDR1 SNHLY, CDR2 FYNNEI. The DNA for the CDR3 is TGTGCCAGCACTGGTACCGGGACAGGGAACTATGGCTACACCTTC. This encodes CASTGTGTGNYGYTF.

This CDR3 is CASSGLVDSGNTIYF. The CDR3 DNA is TGTGCCAGCAGTGGTTTAGTCGACTCTGGAAACACCATATATTTT. The chain combines TRBV2 with TRBJ1-3; D gene ambiguous. The CDR3 is 15 residues long. Looked up from germline, CDR1 is SNHLY and CDR2 is FYNNEI. Between the trimmed V and J ends, which lost 4 bases and 0 bases, there was a span of 10 bases.

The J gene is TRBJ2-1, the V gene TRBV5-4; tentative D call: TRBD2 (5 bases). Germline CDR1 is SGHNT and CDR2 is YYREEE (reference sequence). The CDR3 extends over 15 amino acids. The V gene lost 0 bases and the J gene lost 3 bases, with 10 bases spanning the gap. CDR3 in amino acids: CASSLDVGSYNEQFF. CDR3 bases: TGTGCCAGCAGCTTGGACGTAGGGAGCTACAATGAGCAGTTCTTC.

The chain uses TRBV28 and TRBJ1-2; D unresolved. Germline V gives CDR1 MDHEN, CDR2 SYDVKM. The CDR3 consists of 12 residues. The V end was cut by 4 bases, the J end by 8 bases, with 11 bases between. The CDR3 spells CASSSPMGGYTF. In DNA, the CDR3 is TGTGCCAGCAGTTCCCCTATGGGGGGCTACACCTTC.

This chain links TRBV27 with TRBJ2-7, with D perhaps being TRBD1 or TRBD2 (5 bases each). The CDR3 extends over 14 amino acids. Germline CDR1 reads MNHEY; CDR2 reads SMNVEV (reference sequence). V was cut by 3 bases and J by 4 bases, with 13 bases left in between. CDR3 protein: CASSLGPQGYEQYF. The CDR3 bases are TGTGCCAGCAGTTTGGGACCCCAGGGTTACGAGCAGTACTTC.

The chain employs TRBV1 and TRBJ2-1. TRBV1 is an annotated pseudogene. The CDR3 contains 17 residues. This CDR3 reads CTSSQDFSATSYNEQFF. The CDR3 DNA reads TGCACCAGCAGCCAAGATTTTTCGGCTACTTCCTACAATGAGCAGTTCTTC.

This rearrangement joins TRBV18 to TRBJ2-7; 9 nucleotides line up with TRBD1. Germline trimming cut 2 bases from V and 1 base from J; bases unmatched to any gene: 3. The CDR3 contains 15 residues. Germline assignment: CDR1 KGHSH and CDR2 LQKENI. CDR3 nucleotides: TGTGCCAGCTCACCAACGGGACAGGGTTCCTACGAGCAGTACTTC. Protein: CASSPTGQGSYEQYF.

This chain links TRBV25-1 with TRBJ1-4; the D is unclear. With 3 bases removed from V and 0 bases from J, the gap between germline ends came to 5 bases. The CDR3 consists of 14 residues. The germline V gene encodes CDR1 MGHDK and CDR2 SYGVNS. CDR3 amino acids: CASSDHSTNEKLFF. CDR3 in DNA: TGTGCCAGCAGTGACCACTCAACTAATGAAAAACTGTTTTTT. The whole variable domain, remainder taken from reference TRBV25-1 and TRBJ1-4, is EADIYQTPRYLVIGTGKKITLECSQTMGHDKMYWYQQDPGMELHLIHYSYGVNSTEKGDLSSESTVSRIRTEHFPLTLESARPSHTSQYLCASSDHSTNEKLFFGSGTQLSVL.

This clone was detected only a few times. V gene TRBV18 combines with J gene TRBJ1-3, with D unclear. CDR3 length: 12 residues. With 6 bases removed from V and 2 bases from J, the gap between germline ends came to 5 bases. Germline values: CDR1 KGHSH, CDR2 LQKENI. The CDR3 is CASSTTGNTIYF. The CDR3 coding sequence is TGTGCCAGCTCTACCACTGGAAACACCATATATTTT.